What follows are 22 T cell receptor beta chains derived from one specimen sequenced in a study of control samples from healthy donors and cancer patients. Assay used: immunoSEQ multiplex PCR; TCRdb lists only in-frame clones, some missing. The table records about 120,000 clones, roughly 92% of them present only once. Sequenced material: blood. These receptors came from a man aged 18 to 29 in good health.

There are a few counts of this clone. The chain joins TRBV6-5 to TRBJ1-2, with 7 bases identical to TRBD1. CDR1 and CDR2 (germline): MNHEY, SVGAGI. There are 13 residues in the CDR3. V was clipped by 0 bases and J by 8 bases; unmatched bases: 3. The DNA for the CDR3 is TGTGCCAGCAGTTACTCGGACAGGCGAGGCTACACCTTC. This sequence encodes CASSYSDRRGYTF.

The CDR3 coding sequence is TGTGCCAGCAGACTTCGCCGGGGGGGATGGAACACCGGGGAGCTGTTTTTT. The encoded protein is CASRLRRGGWNTGELFF. The chain recombines TRBV21-1 with TRBJ2-2; no DNA check was done on the table's D call, TRBD2. TRBV21-1 is classified as a pseudogene. This CDR3 spans 17 amino acids.

The genes are TRBV11-1 and TRBJ2-5, with D possibly called TRBD1 or TRBD2 (5 bases each). The germline V gene has CDR1 SGHAT and CDR2 FQDESV (reference sequence). V was cut by 1 base and J by 5 bases, with 8 bases left in between. The CDR3 loop spans 13 amino acids. The CDR3 sequence: CASSLGGLETQYF. The CDR3 DNA sequence: TGTGCCAGCAGCTTAGGGGGGTTGGAGACCCAGTACTTC.

This rearrangement joins TRBV19 to TRBJ1-2, with 9 bases aligning to TRBD1. Germline V lookup: CDR1 LNHDA, CDR2 SQIVND (reference sequence). Trimming took 1 base from V and 8 from J; bases not matched to a gene: 8. CDR3 size: 15 residues. The CDR3, as DNA: TGTGCCAGTAGTATAGGGGCAACAGGGGGCGAAGGCTACACCTTC. Protein sequence: CASSIGATGGEGYTF.

The V call is TRBV9, the J call TRBJ2-7; 7 positions match TRBD1. The V segment lost 0 bases and the J segment 1 base; nucleotides outside the gene matches: 1. The CDR3 covers 14 residues. Looked up from germline, CDR1 is SGDLS and CDR2 is YYNGEE. CDR3 protein: CASSVGDSSYEQYF. CDR3 DNA: TGTGCCAGCAGCGTAGGGGACAGTTCCTACGAGCAGTACTTC. The entire variable domain, with the rest obtained from reference TRBV9 and TRBJ2-7, is as follows: DSGVTQTPKHLITATGQRVTLRCSPRSGDLSVYWYQQSLDQGLQFLIQYYNGEERAKGNILERFSAQQFPDLHSELNLSSLELGDSALYFCASSVGDSSYEQYFGPGTRLTVT.

The CDR3 loop reads CASGGNSYNSPLHF. In DNA, the CDR3 is TGTGCCAGCGGAGGAAACTCCTATAATTCACCCCTCCACTTT. This rearrangement joins TRBV2 to TRBJ1-6, with D uncertain. The CDR3 is 14 amino acids. V was cut by 8 bases and J by 0 bases, with 8 bases left in between. The germline V gene has CDR1 SNHLY and CDR2 FYNNEI.

V and J are TRBV30 and TRBJ1-2; D ambiguous. CDR3 length equals 14 residues. In germline, CDR1 is GTSNPN, CDR2 SVGIG (reference sequence). V lost 2 bases to trimming and J lost 0 bases, with 10 bases between them. The CDR3 spells CAWSTSLANYGYTF. The CDR3 DNA sequence: TGTGCCTGGAGTACCTCGTTAGCTAACTATGGCTACACCTTC.

The chain links TRBV4-1 to TRBJ2-1, with unresolved D. The V end was cut by 3 bases, the J end by 5 bases, with 14 bases between. The germline gives CDR1 MGHRA, CDR2 YSYEKL. There are 15 residues in the CDR3. The CDR3 spells CASSQVLVPDNEQFF. DNA of the CDR3: TGCGCCAGCAGCCAGGTGCTAGTACCCGACAATGAGCAGTTCTTC.

The rearrangement links TRBV2 to TRBJ2-1, with TRBD2 as a possible D gene (6 bases). CDR1 and CDR2 (germline): SNHLY, FYNNEI. V was trimmed by 7 bases and J by 4 bases, leaving 20 bases between them. The length of the CDR3 is 16 residues. CDR3 DNA sequence: TGTGCCAGCACCGGAGGGTGGGACTTTTCTTACAATGAGCAGTTCTTC. It specifies CASTGGWDFSYNEQFF.

V is TRBV19 and J is TRBJ1-6; maybe TRBD1 (6 bases). The CDR3 totals 14 residues. Trimming cost V 3 bases and J 11 bases, with 14 bases left between them. Germline-derived CDR1 and CDR2 are LNHDA and SQIVND (reference sequence). This chain's CDR3 is CASSIKQGTAPLHF. As DNA, the CDR3 is TGTGCCAGTAGTATCAAGCAGGGGACGGCACCCCTCCACTTT.

J is TRBJ2-5 and V is TRBV5-4; TRBD2 matches 14 bases. This CDR3 has 18 amino acids. Germline V CDR1 and CDR2: SGHNT, YYREEE (reference sequence). Losses at the gene ends were 4 bases for V and 0 bases for J; bases not matched to a gene: 8. The CDR3: CASSKGTSGGLYQETQYF. DNA for the CDR3: TGTGCCAGCAGCAAAGGGACTAGCGGGGGCCTGTACCAAGAGACCCAGTACTTC.

The CDR3 DNA follows: TGTGCCAGCAGTTACCCTGGTGCCGTCCTGACTTTC. Amino acids: CASSYPGAVLTF. This chain connects TRBV6-5 to TRBJ2-6; D gene uncertain. Trimming left V 2 bases short and J 12 bases short, with 8 bases between. The CDR3 is 12 residues long. The germline V gene has CDR1 MNHEY and CDR2 SVGAGI.

This chain joins TRBV19 and TRBJ1-5; 9 positions agree with TRBD1. Unmatched junction bases numbered 13, after V lost 4 bases and J lost 0 bases. The germline V gene encodes CDR1 LNHDA and CDR2 SQIVND (reference sequence). The CDR3 covers 19 residues. DNA for the CDR3: TGTGCCAGTAGTAAGGGTTCGCCCGGGACAGGGACTAGCAATCAGCCCCAGCATTTT. Translated: CASSKGSPGTGTSNQPQHF.

The chain recombines TRBV19 with TRBJ1-5, with 7 bases matching TRBD1. This CDR3 comprises 14 residues. Trimming removed 7 bases from V and 6 bases from J; junction bases left unmatched: 9. Germline V CDR1 and CDR2: LNHDA, SQIVND (reference sequence). For the CDR3, the DNA is TGTGCCAGTACCCTCCGACAGGGAGGTCAGCCCCAGCATTTT. Its translation: CASTLRQGGQPQHF.

The CDR3 nucleotides read TGTGCCAGCAGCTTAAGATCAATCGGTAGCTCGTTCTTC. Amino acid sequence: CASSLRSIGSSFF. V usage is TRBV11-2 and J usage is TRBJ2-1; no firm D call. The CDR3 extends over 13 amino acids. Germline V gene sequence: CDR1 SGHAT, CDR2 FQNNGV. V was cut by 2 bases and J by 15 bases, with 17 bases left in between.

The J gene is TRBJ1-2, the V gene TRBV2; D is perhaps TRBD1 (5 bases). Germline values: CDR1 SNHLY, CDR2 FYNNEI. Trimming removed 8 bases from V and 7 bases from J, with 29 bases in between. This CDR3 region has 17 residues. The CDR3 spells CASCGDGPPGGLSGYTF. CDR3 sequence (DNA): TGTGCCAGCTGCGGGGACGGGCCACCGGGCGGCCTGAGTGGCTACACCTTC.

The chain joins TRBV6-5 to TRBJ1-5; a weak D match, TRBD1 (6 bases). Trimming removed 4 bases at V and 4 bases at J, with 17 bases between. Germline assignment: CDR1 MNHEY and CDR2 SVGAGI. The CDR3 is made up of 16 amino acids. CDR3 sequence reads: CASSSDSRGRNQPQHF. The DNA of the CDR3 is TGTGCCAGCAGTTCGGACAGCCGGGGGCGAAATCAGCCCCAGCATTTT.

The CDR3 DNA follows: TGTGCCAGCAGCTCTGGTGGGTCTGAAGCTTTCTTT. Protein sequence: CASSSGGSEAFF. The genes are TRBV6-5 and TRBJ1-1; D is undetermined. This CDR3 spans 12 amino acids. Germline CDR1 reads MNHEY; CDR2 reads SVGAGI. V dropped 6 bases and J dropped 6 bases, with 11 bases sitting between them.

The V call is TRBV6-6, the J call TRBJ1-1, with 8 positions matching TRBD1. V was pared by 4 bases and J by 5 bases, with 6 bases of the junction left unmatched. CDR1 MNHNY and CDR2 SVGAGI come from the germline V gene (reference sequence). The CDR3 runs to 14 residues. CDR3: CASSFGQGKTEAFF. The CDR3, as DNA: TGTGCCAGCAGTTTCGGACAGGGAAAGACTGAAGCTTTCTTT.

This sequence joins TRBV29-1 and TRBJ1-1; D perhaps matches TRBD1 (5 bases). The germline V and J ends were trimmed by 4 bases and 1 base, with 7 bases remaining between them. Germline CDR1 and CDR2: SQVTM and ANQGSEA. The CDR3 length is 12 residues. The CDR3 here is CSVVGGNTEAFF. The CDR3 nucleotides read TGCAGCGTTGTCGGGGGGAACACTGAAGCTTTCTTT.

The CDR3 DNA follows: TGTGCCAGCAGCTGGGGGACAAGGGACAATGAAAAACTGTTTTTT. Amino acid sequence: CASSWGTRDNEKLFF. The J gene is TRBJ1-4, the V gene TRBV7-6; possibly TRBD1 for D (6 bases). The germline gives CDR1 SGHVS, CDR2 FNYEAQ. The CDR3 has 15 amino acids. Trimming stripped 4 bases from V and 5 bases from J, with 14 bases between.

This clone has only a few counts. The chain carries TRBV6-4 and TRBJ2-3, with 8 bases matching TRBD2. The germline gives CDR1 MRHNA, CDR2 SNTAGT. The V segment lost 0 bases and the J segment 4 bases; nucleotides outside the gene matches: 0. CDR3 length: 14 residues. The DNA of the CDR3 is TGTGCCAGCAGTGACTCAGCGGGGGCAGATACGCAGTATTTT. This gives the protein CASSDSAGADTQYF.